This paragraph reports one T cell receptor (beta chain). The germline CDR1 and CDR2 sequences are SGHRS and YFSETQ. CDR3 length: 15 residues. Losses at the gene ends were 4 bases for V and 8 bases for J; bases not matched to a gene: 13. This specimen comes from a study of OX40 agonist ivuxolimab in advanced cancers. Assay: immunoSEQ multiplex PCR; the TCRdb copy retains only in-frame clones and omits some. The data hold about 95,000 clones, with 85% to 90% observed a single time. J is TRBJ1-2 and V is TRBV5-1; TRBD1 matches at 8 bases. The origin of this receptor is an adult with an advanced solid tumor such as melanoma, head and neck, liver or kidney cancer. Sequenced material: CD4+ or CD8+ T cells sorted from blood, taken in a trial of the OX40 agonist ivuxolimab. CDR3 nucleotides: TGCGCCAGCAGCGAGGGACAGGTAGGAGCTTACGGCTACACCTTC. Translating gives CASSEGQVGAYGYTF.